This TCR beta chain appears in the sequencing data of a study of tissue T cells after allogeneic stem cell transplantation. Comments on this clone: Its antigen is as yet unknown. Gene names follow the mouse nomenclature. The read ends 1 residue before the CDR3 terminus; that terminus is restored from the germline J gene.

The method was immunoSEQ multiplex PCR; TCRdb's version includes in-frame clones alone and lacks a portion of them. Seen here are thousands of clones, approximately 60% observed once, and the top ten hold around 4.4%. The germline CDR1 and CDR2 sequences are KGHPV and FQNQEV (reference sequence). This CDR3 has 13 residues. Trimming shortened V by 4 bases and J by 1 base, and 6 bases separated the two germline ends. Time point given: mouse harvest day 7 after allogeneic transplant. Tail vein injection delivered 10^7 T-cell-depleted bone marrow cells and 10^6 splenic CD5+ T cells. Mice had MHC-mismatched B6 into BALB/c GVHD, sampled day 7 or 14. Notes on the study in general: Anatomically similar tissues had similar TCR repertoires within each patient. Limitations included a small, clinically heterogeneous cohort and limited sampling depth. In patients and mice, blood and spleen missed much of tissue repertoire.

This TCR derives from a female BALB/c mouse given C57BL/6 T cells with graft-versus-host disease after an allogeneic hematopoietic cell transplant. Sequences were obtained from gut tissue. The chain recombines TRBV26 with TRBJ2-3; D is ambiguous. The CDR3: CASSPTGAETLYF. The sequenced CDR3 bases are TGTGCCAGCAGTCCCACGGGTGCAGAAACGCTGTAT. The whole variable domain, filled in from reference TRBV26 and TRBJ2-3, reads NSKVIQTPRYLVKGQGQKAKMRCIPEKGHPVVFWYQQNKNNEFKFLINFQNQEVLQQIDMTEKRFSAECPSNSPCSLEIQSSEAGDSALYLCASSPTGAETLYFGSGTRLTVL.